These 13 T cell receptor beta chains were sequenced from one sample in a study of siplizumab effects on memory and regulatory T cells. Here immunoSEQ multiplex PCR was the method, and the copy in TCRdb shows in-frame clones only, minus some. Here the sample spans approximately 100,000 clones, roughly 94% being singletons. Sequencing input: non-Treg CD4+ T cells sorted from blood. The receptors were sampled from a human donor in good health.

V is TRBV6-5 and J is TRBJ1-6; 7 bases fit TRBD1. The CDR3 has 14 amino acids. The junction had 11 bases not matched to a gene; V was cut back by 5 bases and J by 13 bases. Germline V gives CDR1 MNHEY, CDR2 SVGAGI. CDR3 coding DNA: TGTGCCAGCAGTGCAGACAGGGCCTTCTACCCCCTCCACTTT. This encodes CASSADRAFYPLHF.

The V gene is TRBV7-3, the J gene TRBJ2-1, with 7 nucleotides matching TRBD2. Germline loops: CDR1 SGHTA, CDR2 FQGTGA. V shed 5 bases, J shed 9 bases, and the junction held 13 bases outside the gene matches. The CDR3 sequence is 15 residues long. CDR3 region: CASSDPGLYRGEQFF. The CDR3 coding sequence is TGTGCCAGCAGCGACCCGGGACTATATCGTGGTGAGCAGTTCTTC.

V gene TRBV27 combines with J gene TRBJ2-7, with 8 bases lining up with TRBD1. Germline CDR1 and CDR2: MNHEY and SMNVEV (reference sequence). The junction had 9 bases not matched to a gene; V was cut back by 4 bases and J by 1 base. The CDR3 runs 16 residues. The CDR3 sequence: CASSYTLDRASYEQYF. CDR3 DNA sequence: TGTGCCAGCAGTTACACCTTGGACAGGGCATCCTACGAGCAGTACTTC.

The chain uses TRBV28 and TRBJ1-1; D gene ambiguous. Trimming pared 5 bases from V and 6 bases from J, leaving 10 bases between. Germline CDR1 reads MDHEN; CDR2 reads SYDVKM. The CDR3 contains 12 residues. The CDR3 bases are TGTGCCAGCAGTGGTTGGACGTCTGAAGCTTTCTTT. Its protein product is CASSGWTSEAFF. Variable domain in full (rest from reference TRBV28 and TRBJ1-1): DVKVTQSSRYLVKRTGEKVFLECVQDMDHENMFWYRQDPGLGLRLIYFSYDVKMKEKGDIPEGYSVSREKKERFSLILESASTNQTSMYLCASSGWTSEAFFGQGTRLTVV.

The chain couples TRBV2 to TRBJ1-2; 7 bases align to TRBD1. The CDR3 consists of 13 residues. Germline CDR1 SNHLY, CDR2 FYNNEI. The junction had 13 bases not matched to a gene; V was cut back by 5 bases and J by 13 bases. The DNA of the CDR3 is TGTGCCAGCAGTTTCCTTCAGACAGGGAGTGGCACCTTC. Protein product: CASSFLQTGSGTF.

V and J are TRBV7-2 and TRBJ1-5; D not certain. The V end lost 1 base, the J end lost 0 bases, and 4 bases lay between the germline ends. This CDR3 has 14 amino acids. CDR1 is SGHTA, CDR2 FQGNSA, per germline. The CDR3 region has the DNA TGTGCCAGCAGCTTAGAATATAGCAATCAGCCCCAGCATTTT. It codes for CASSLEYSNQPQHF.

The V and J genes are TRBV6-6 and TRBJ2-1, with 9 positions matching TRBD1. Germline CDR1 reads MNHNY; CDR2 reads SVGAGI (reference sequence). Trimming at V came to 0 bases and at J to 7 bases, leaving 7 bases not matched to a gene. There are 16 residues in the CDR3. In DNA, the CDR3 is TGTGCCAGCAGTTACTCGGACAGGGGATGGTGGAATGAGCAGTTCTTC. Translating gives CASSYSDRGWWNEQFF.

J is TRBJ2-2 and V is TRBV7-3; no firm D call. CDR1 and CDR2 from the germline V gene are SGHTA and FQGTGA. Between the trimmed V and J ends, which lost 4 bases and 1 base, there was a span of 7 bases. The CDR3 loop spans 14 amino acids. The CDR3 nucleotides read TGTGCCAGCAGCTCCACAGTGAACACCGGGGAGCTGTTTTTT. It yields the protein CASSSTVNTGELFF.

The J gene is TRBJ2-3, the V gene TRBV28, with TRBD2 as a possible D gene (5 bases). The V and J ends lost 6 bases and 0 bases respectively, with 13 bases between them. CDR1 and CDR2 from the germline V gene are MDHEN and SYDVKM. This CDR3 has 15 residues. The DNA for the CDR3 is TGTGCCAGCAGGGACTCGTCAGTCAGCACAGATACGCAGTATTTT. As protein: CASRDSSVSTDTQYF.

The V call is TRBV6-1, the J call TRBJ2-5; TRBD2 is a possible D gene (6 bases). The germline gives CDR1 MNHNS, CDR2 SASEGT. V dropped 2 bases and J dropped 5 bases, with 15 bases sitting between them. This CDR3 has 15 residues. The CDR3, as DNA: TGTGCCAGCAGTGAACGGCCGGGAGTGGGGGAGACCCAGTACTTC. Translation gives CASSERPGVGETQYF.

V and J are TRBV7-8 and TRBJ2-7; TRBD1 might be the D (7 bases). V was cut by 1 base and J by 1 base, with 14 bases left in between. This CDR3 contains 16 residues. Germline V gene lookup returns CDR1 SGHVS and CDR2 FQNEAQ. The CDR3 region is CASSLVRGARSYEQYF. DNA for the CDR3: TGTGCCAGCAGCTTAGTCAGGGGGGCTCGGTCCTACGAGCAGTACTTC.

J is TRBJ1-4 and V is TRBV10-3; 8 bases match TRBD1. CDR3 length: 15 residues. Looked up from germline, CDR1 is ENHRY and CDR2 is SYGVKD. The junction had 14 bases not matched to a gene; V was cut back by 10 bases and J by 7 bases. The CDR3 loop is CATHHQGANSEKLFF. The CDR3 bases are TGTGCCACGCACCACCAGGGGGCTAATTCTGAAAAACTGTTTTTT.

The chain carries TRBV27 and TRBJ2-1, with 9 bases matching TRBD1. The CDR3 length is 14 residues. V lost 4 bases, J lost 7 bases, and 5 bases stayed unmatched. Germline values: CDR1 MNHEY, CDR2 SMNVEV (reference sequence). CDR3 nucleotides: TGTGCCAGCAGTTGGACAGGGGAACATAATGAGCAGTTCTTC. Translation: CASSWTGEHNEQFF.